These 27 T cell receptor beta chains came from one sample sequenced in a study of blood T cell repertoires in COVID-19. Profiling relied on immunoSEQ multiplex PCR, and the TCRdb table lists in-frame clones only, not all of them. The data contain some 330,000 clones, roughly 86% of them seen just once; the ten biggest clones take up more than 1.5%. The sample comprised PBMCs or T cells enriched from blood (not recorded which). These receptors were taken from a man aged 35-49 years in a cohort exposed to, infected with or recovered from COVID-19 (not recorded which).

The chain recombines TRBV18 with TRBJ2-5; possible D gene TRBD2, 6 bases. Trimming removed 2 bases from V and 5 bases from J, with 12 bases in between. This CDR3 comprises 14 residues. Germline CDR1 KGHSH, CDR2 LQKENI. CDR3 coding DNA: TGTGCCAGCTCACCAGGAGGGGCGGGGGAGACCCAGTACTTC. It encodes CASSPGGAGETQYF.

The CDR3 DNA reads as TGTGCCAGCAGTGAGGGCGCGGGAGGAGGGAATGAGCAGTTCTTC. Amino acids: CASSEGAGGGNEQFF. The chain links TRBV6-4 to TRBJ2-1, with 8 bases identical to TRBD2. Germline loops: CDR1 MRHNA, CDR2 SNTAGT. CDR3 size: 15 residues. After removal of 3 bases from V and 7 bases from J, the junction contained 8 bases not matched to a gene.

The chain has TRBV5-1 and TRBJ1-6, with D possibly TRBD1 on 5 matching bases. Germline-derived CDR1 and CDR2 are SGHRS and YFSETQ. With 4 bases removed from V and 8 bases from J, the gap between germline ends came to 16 bases. This CDR3 has 15 residues. For the CDR3, the DNA is TGCGCCAGCAGCCCCGGGCCGGCCAGGGATTCACCCCTCCACTTT. Encoded protein: CASSPGPARDSPLHF.

The J gene is TRBJ1-5, the V gene TRBV24-1; possible D gene TRBD1, 5 bases. This CDR3 has 14 residues. Trimming pared 7 bases from V and 9 bases from J, leaving 18 bases between. Germline V gene data show CDR1 as KGHDR and CDR2 as SFDVKD. CDR3 sequence (DNA): TGTGCCACCAGCCAAACAGGCCTCCTGGGGCCCCAGCATTTT. Encoded protein: CATSQTGLLGPQHF.

This clone was picked up one time. The rearrangement links TRBV5-6 to TRBJ2-3; 9 nucleotides line up with TRBD2. Germline CDR1 SGHDT, CDR2 YYEEEE. J lost 4 bases, V lost 4 bases, and 7 bases had no gene match. This CDR3 has 15 amino acids. CDR3 region: CASSRSGSWSDTQYF. Written as DNA, the CDR3 is TGTGCCAGCAGCCGTAGCGGGAGTTGGTCAGATACGCAGTATTTT.

The J gene is TRBJ2-6, the V gene TRBV5-5; TRBD1 matches 8 bases. Trimming took 0 bases from V and 2 from J; bases not matched to a gene: 10. The CDR3 consists of 19 residues. Germline-derived CDR1 and CDR2 are SGHKS and YYEKEE (reference sequence). In DNA, the CDR3 is TGTGCCAGCAGCTTGGTTGGGCAGGGGGCGCAGGCTGGGGCCAACGTCCTGACTTTC. Translation gives CASSLVGQGAQAGANVLTF.

This chain's CDR3 is CASSSPLHQETQYF. The DNA for the CDR3 is TGTGCCAGCAGTTCCCCCCTCCACCAAGAGACCCAGTACTTC. This chain joins TRBV27 and TRBJ2-5; D unclear. V was clipped by 4 bases and J by 0 bases, with 9 bases between them. The germline V gene encodes CDR1 MNHEY and CDR2 SMNVEV (reference sequence). The CDR3 extends over 14 amino acids.

V usage is TRBV6-5 and J usage is TRBJ2-7; 9 nucleotides agree with TRBD1. V was clipped by 1 base and J by 3 bases; unmatched bases: 4. The CDR3 covers 15 residues. Germline values: CDR1 MNHEY, CDR2 SVGAGI. Written as DNA, the CDR3 is TGTGCCAGCAGTTACTTTGAGACAGGGGGCTACGAGCAGTACTTC. Encoded protein: CASSYFETGGYEQYF.

The chain combines TRBV5-1 with TRBJ1-3; no clear D gene. The germline gives CDR1 SGHRS, CDR2 YFSETQ. V was pared by 2 bases and J by 8 bases, with 17 bases between. This CDR3 has 15 residues. The DNA of the CDR3 is TGCGCCAGCAGCTTTGAGGCACTCTCGACGGACACCATATATTTT. The encoded protein is CASSFEALSTDTIYF.

The chain couples TRBV9 to TRBJ2-6; 9 bases fit TRBD1. The V gene's germline CDR1 is SGDLS and CDR2 YYNGEE. The CDR3 runs 17 residues. The V gene end was trimmed by 2 bases and the J gene end by 0 bases; junction bases not matched to a gene: 3. The CDR3 loop is CASSVTGGPSGANVLTF. For the CDR3, the DNA is TGTGCCAGCAGCGTTACAGGGGGCCCCTCTGGGGCCAACGTCCTGACTTTC.

V usage is TRBV2 and J usage is TRBJ2-7; 11 nucleotides align to TRBD1. CDR1 and CDR2 (germline): SNHLY, FYNNEI. This CDR3 has 15 residues. With 6 bases clipped from V and 3 bases from J, the junction kept 7 bases outside the gene matches. As DNA, the CDR3 is TGTGCCAGCAGGAGGGACAGGGGGGGAGGCTACGAGCAGTACTTC. It codes for CASRRDRGGGYEQYF.

V and J are TRBV9 and TRBJ2-1; perhaps TRBD1 as D (5 bases). The V and J ends lost 6 bases and 8 bases respectively, with 21 bases between them. This CDR3 is 15 amino acids long. Per the germline V gene, CDR1 is SGDLS and CDR2 is YYNGEE. CDR3 nucleotides: TGTGCCAGCACCAATAGTCTCGGACATCGGGATGAGCAGTTCTTC. This codes for CASTNSLGHRDEQFF.

CDR3 loop: CASSQEQGLSPLHF. CDR3 DNA: TGTGCCAGCAGCCAAGAACAGGGACTATCACCCCTCCACTTT. This chain connects TRBV14 to TRBJ1-6, with D possibly matching TRBD1 (6 bases). Germline V lookup: CDR1 SGHDN, CDR2 FVKESK. With 0 bases removed from V and 10 bases from J, the gap between germline ends came to 10 bases. The CDR3 consists of 14 residues.

The V call is TRBV3-1 (or the pseudogene TRBV3-2), the J call TRBJ2-5; 12 bases fit TRBD1. This CDR3 spans 16 amino acids. Trimming cost V 3 bases and J 6 bases; bases outside gene matches: 8. The germline CDR1 and CDR2 sequences are LGHDT and YNNKEL (reference sequence). The CDR3 sequence is CASSQYTGQGAKTQYF. The CDR3 bases are TGTGCCAGCAGCCAGTATACGGGACAGGGGGCGAAGACCCAGTACTTC.

The V gene is TRBV18, the J gene TRBJ2-7; TRBD2 aligns across 7 bases. The CDR3 is 14 residues long. V dropped 2 bases and J dropped 6; count of bases not matched to a gene: 7. Germline V gene lookup returns CDR1 KGHSH and CDR2 LQKENI. This CDR3 is CASSPSGGWGEQYF. CDR3 DNA: TGTGCCAGCTCACCATCGGGAGGATGGGGCGAGCAGTACTTC.

The chain couples TRBV7-2 to TRBJ2-7; D possibly corresponds to TRBD1 (6 bases). This CDR3 is 13 amino acids long. The V and J ends lost 6 bases and 4 bases respectively, with 13 bases between them. Looked up from germline, CDR1 is SGHTA and CDR2 is FQGNSA. For the CDR3, the DNA is TGTGCCAGCAGACAGGGAGAGGGGTACGAGCAGTACTTC. Translation: CASRQGEGYEQYF.

V and J are TRBV5-1 and TRBJ2-5; TRBD2 aligns across 14 bases. V was pared by 0 bases and J by 5 bases, with 6 bases of the junction left unmatched. There are 17 residues in the CDR3. Germline V CDR1 and CDR2: SGHRS, YFSETQ. The CDR3 nucleotides are TGCGCCAGCAGCTTGGACGGGACTAGCGGGAGTCGGGAGACCCAGTACTTC. This codes for CASSLDGTSGSRETQYF.

This chain connects TRBV9 to TRBJ1-5, with D uncertain. The CDR3 length is 15 residues. Trimming took 0 bases from V and 6 from J, leaving 13 bases between them. The germline gives CDR1 SGDLS, CDR2 YYNGEE. This CDR3 is CASSVAGERGQPQHF. In DNA form, the CDR3 reads TGTGCCAGCAGCGTAGCTGGGGAGAGAGGTCAGCCCCAGCATTTT.

V usage is TRBV29-1 and J usage is TRBJ1-3; 8 nucleotides line up with TRBD1. The CDR3 is 14 amino acids. The V gene's germline CDR1 is SQVTM and CDR2 ANQGSEA. V gave up 6 bases and J gave up 0 bases; unmatched junction bases: 4. In DNA, the CDR3 is TGCAGCGTCGCTACAGGGGGCTCTGGAAACACCATATATTTT. Protein sequence: CSVATGGSGNTIYF.

V is TRBV27 and J is TRBJ1-5; 12 bases agree with TRBD1. Germline loops: CDR1 MNHEY, CDR2 SMNVEV (reference sequence). The CDR3 contains 17 residues. J was trimmed by 7 bases and V by 5 bases; bases with no gene match: 12. CDR3 DNA sequence: TGTGCCAGCAGTCCTAATCCGGGACAGGGGGCATGGCAGCCCCAGCATTTT. This encodes CASSPNPGQGAWQPQHF.

The chain links TRBV29-1 to TRBJ2-5; 8 bases are shared with TRBD2. The CDR3 runs to 16 residues. Trimming at V came to 2 bases and at J to 5 bases, leaving 13 bases not matched to a gene. Germline V gene lookup returns CDR1 SQVTM and CDR2 ANQGSEA. CDR3 sequence reads: CSVEPRQRERRETQYF. DNA of the CDR3: TGCAGCGTTGAACCTCGCCAGCGGGAGCGGAGGGAGACCCAGTACTTC.

The V gene is TRBV5-1, the J gene TRBJ2-5; TRBD2 is a possible D gene (6 bases). V was shortened by 3 bases and J by 5 bases, with 17 bases between the two germline ends. The germline V gene has CDR1 SGHRS and CDR2 YFSETQ. This CDR3 comprises 15 residues. The CDR3 nucleotides are TGCGCCAGCAGCTCCGGACGGGGGTTCGTGGAGACCCAGTACTTC. As protein: CASSSGRGFVETQYF.

The gene calls are TRBV27 and TRBJ1-1; TRBD1 might be the D (6 bases). Germline V gives CDR1 MNHEY, CDR2 SMNVEV (reference sequence). The CDR3 sequence is 15 residues long. Trimming stripped 2 bases from V and 0 bases from J, with 10 bases between. CDR3 bases: TGTGCCAGCAGTTTAGGGACACCGATGAACACTGAAGCTTTCTTT. It specifies CASSLGTPMNTEAFF.

The chain joins TRBV10-3 to TRBJ1-4, with 7 bases matching TRBD1. V was pared by 2 bases and J by 7 bases, with 4 bases of the junction left unmatched. The CDR3 spans 14 residues. CDR1 is ENHRY, CDR2 SYGVKD, per germline. The CDR3 loop is CAISEDRVVEKLFF. Written as DNA, the CDR3 is TGTGCCATCAGTGAGGACAGGGTGGTTGAAAAACTGTTTTTT.

This chain uses TRBV19 with TRBJ1-1; TRBD1 agrees at 7 bases. The CDR3 covers 14 residues. Germline V gives CDR1 LNHDA, CDR2 SQIVND (reference sequence). The J segment lost 11 bases and the V segment lost 9 bases, leaving 18 bases of the junction unmatched. In DNA, the CDR3 is TGTGCCAGCGCCTTTGACAGGGCGCCAGCTGGGGCTTTCTTT. This gives the protein CASAFDRAPAGAFF.

The rearrangement uses TRBV24-1 and TRBJ1-5, with a possible D match to TRBD1 (6 bases). Deletions cut 0 bases from V and 4 bases from J, with 24 bases between. The germline V gene encodes CDR1 KGHDR and CDR2 SFDVKD. CDR3 size: 20 residues. The CDR3 DNA reads TGTGCCACCAGTGATTTGCCCAACCAGATTCGGACAGCCCAAAATCAGCCCCAGCATTTT. This gives the protein CATSDLPNQIRTAQNQPQHF.

V usage is TRBV28 and J usage is TRBJ1-4, with 7 bases fitting TRBD1. This CDR3 region has 15 residues. Germline-derived CDR1 and CDR2 are MDHEN and SYDVKM. The junction had 6 bases not matched to a gene; V was cut back by 5 bases and J by 3 bases. The CDR3 region has the DNA TGTGCCAGCAGTGTCGGACAGGTAGCTAATGAAAAACTGTTTTTT. Encoded protein: CASSVGQVANEKLFF.